Listed below are T cell receptor beta chains from one sample, sequenced in a study of blood T cell repertoires in COVID-19. Generated by immunoSEQ multiplex PCR, the TCRdb table keeps only in-frame clones and is missing some. This repertoire shows over 200,000 clones, more than 85% found once; its top ten account for just over 2.5%. The material sequenced was peripheral blood. These receptors originate from a person between 18 and 35 years old with COVID-19, enrolled during active disease. Both conserved end residues are part of each CDR3. A D gene is named only where the DNA matches it firmly. Only some rows state a clone size, as once, few, many or a class for expanded clones.

cdr3_nt,cdr3_aa,d_call,j_call,clone_size,v_call
TGTGCCAGTAGTTCGGGACAGGGGGATGGCTACACCTTC,CASSSGQGDGYTF,TRBD1,TRBJ1-2,.,TRBV19
TGTGCCAGCAGTTTGCAGGGGGCGAGGGCTGAAGCTTTCTTT,CASSLQGARAEAFF,TRBD1,TRBJ1-1,few,TRBV28
TGTGCCAGCAGTGGCAGTTCCTCCGGGGGGACCGGGGAGCTGTTTTTT,CASSGSSSGGTGELFF,TRBD2,TRBJ2-2,few,TRBV25-1
TGTGCCAGCTCACCCACGACTAGCGGGAGCGCAGATACGCAGTATTTT,CASSPTTSGSADTQYF,TRBD2,TRBJ2-3,.,TRBV18
TGCGCCAGCAGCTTCGTAGGGACTCTACAAGAGACCCAGTACTTC,CASSFVGTLQETQYF,.,TRBJ2-5,.,TRBV5-1
TGCGCCAGCAGCCAAGTACAGGATGAGAATTTTAGCTATCAGCCCCAGCATTTT,CASSQVQDENFSYQPQHF,.,TRBJ1-5,.,TRBV4-1
TGTGCCACCAGTGTCCTGGACAGGGGAAATACCCAGTACTTC,CATSVLDRGNTQYF,TRBD1,TRBJ2-5,.,TRBV24-1
TGTGCCAGCAGCTTAACGGACACCCCCTACAATGAGCAGTTCTTC,CASSLTDTPYNEQFF,.,TRBJ2-1,.,TRBV7-3
TGTGCCAGCAGCCCCGGTCGGGACAGGGGCATCACAGATACGCAGTATTTT,CASSPGRDRGITDTQYF,TRBD1,TRBJ2-3,.,TRBV5-8
TGCGCCAGCAGCCAGCTGGGGCAGACTCGCTATGGCTACACCTTC,CASSQLGQTRYGYTF,.,TRBJ1-2,few,TRBV4-1
TGCGCCAGCAGCTCGGGGGGCGATCAGCCCCAGCATTTT,CASSSGGDQPQHF,.,TRBJ1-5,.,TRBV5-1
TGCGCCAGCAGCCCCTACCATTCACCCGGGACAGGGGATAGCAATCAGCCCCAGCATTTT,CASSPYHSPGTGDSNQPQHF,TRBD1,TRBJ1-5,.,TRBV4-1
TGTGCCATCAGTGACCCGGACTATGGCTACACCTTC,CAISDPDYGYTF,.,TRBJ1-2,.,TRBV10-3
TGTGCCAGCAGCCAAGTCAGGACTAAGTCCTACGAGCAGTACTTC,CASSQVRTKSYEQYF,.,TRBJ2-7,.,TRBV3-1/TRBV3-2
TGTGCCAGCAGTTACTTTACTAGCGGGGCCTACGAGCAGTACTTC,CASSYFTSGAYEQYF,TRBD2,TRBJ2-7,once,TRBV6-5
TGCAGCGTGTTGGCGCCGGGGGTCCCAGATACGCAGTATTTT,CSVLAPGVPDTQYF,.,TRBJ2-3,once,TRBV29-1
TGTGCCACCAGTGATTTGCAATCGGGGAACACCGGGGAGCTGTTTTTT,CATSDLQSGNTGELFF,.,TRBJ2-2,.,TRBV24-1
TGTGCCAGCAGCGTAGATCCGGGGGCCAAAAACATTCAGTACTTC,CASSVDPGAKNIQYF,.,TRBJ2-4,.,TRBV9
TGTGCCAGCAGTTACCAGGCGGGGGTTTTCAATGAGTGGGAGACCCAGTACTTC,CASSYQAGVFNEWETQYF,TRBD2,TRBJ2-5,.,TRBV6-2/TRBV6-3
TGCGCCAGCAGCCAAACTAGCGGGGGCACCACCGGGGAGCTGTTTTTT,CASSQTSGGTTGELFF,TRBD2,TRBJ2-2,.,TRBV4-3
TGTGCCAGCACCCCGGGACACGGGAACACTGAAGCTTTCTTT,CASTPGHGNTEAFF,.,TRBJ1-1,once,TRBV7-9
TGTGCCAGCAGCGGACAGGGGTCGACGGCCCAGTACTTC,CASSGQGSTAQYF,TRBD1,TRBJ2-5,.,TRBV6-5
TGTGCCAGCAGCCGGGGGGGACTAGCGGAAGCAGATACGCAGTATTTT,CASSRGGLAEADTQYF,TRBD2,TRBJ2-3,.,TRBV5-4
TGTGCCACCAGTGACAGGGGGGTCAACTATGGCTACACCTTC,CATSDRGVNYGYTF,TRBD1,TRBJ1-2,.,TRBV24-1
TGTGCCAGCAACGCAGGGGTCCTCATTAACTATGGCTACACCTTC,CASNAGVLINYGYTF,.,TRBJ1-2,once,TRBV6-6
TGTGCCAGCACCGATTTGTTGGCCCTAGATACGCAGTATTTT,CASTDLLALDTQYF,.,TRBJ2-3,.,TRBV21-1
TGTGCCAGTAGTTTTTGGTCCTGGAGTCGGGACACTGGAATGAACACTGAAGCTTTCTTT,CASSFWSWSRDTGMNTEAFF,.,TRBJ1-1,.,TRBV19
TGCGCCAGCAGCCTAATTGGGCAAAAAGAGACCCAGTACTTC,CASSLIGQKETQYF,.,TRBJ2-5,.,TRBV5-1
TGTGCCATCAGTGTGGGGACTAGCGGGAGTAGTGAGCAGTTCTTC,CAISVGTSGSSEQFF,TRBD2,TRBJ2-1,.,TRBV10-3
TGTGCCAGAAGCTTGCAACTAGCGGACTACAATGAGCAGTTCTTC,CARSLQLADYNEQFF,TRBD2,TRBJ2-1,.,TRBV5-3
TGTGCCATCAGGAAAGACTCTCAGGGCGGGGAGCTGTTTTTT,CAIRKDSQGGELFF,.,TRBJ2-2,.,TRBV10-3
TGTGCCAGTAGTATTACTAGCGTCGGCAATGAGCAGTTCTTC,CASSITSVGNEQFF,TRBD2,TRBJ2-1,.,TRBV19
TGTGCCAGCAGCCTTGGAGGGACAGGGGGCGCTGGAAACACCATATATTTT,CASSLGGTGGAGNTIYF,TRBD1,TRBJ1-3,.,TRBV5-4
TGCGCCAGCAGCTCGGGACAGCTGGACGCTGAAGCTTTCTTT,CASSSGQLDAEAFF,TRBD1,TRBJ1-1,.,TRBV5-1
TGTGCCAGCAGTGAACAGCAGGAACTGTTTTTT,CASSEQQELFF,.,TRBJ1-4,.,TRBV25-1
TGTGCCAGCAGCCCCGTTGTTTGGGCTACCTACGAGCAGTACTTC,CASSPVVWATYEQYF,.,TRBJ2-7,.,TRBV11-2
TGTGCCAGCAGTTCCCGGGACAGAGGAACCTACGAGCAGTACTTC,CASSSRDRGTYEQYF,TRBD1,TRBJ2-7,.,TRBV6-5
TGTGCCAGCAGTCCGTGGACTAGCGGGAGTCAGGATGAGCAGTTCTTC,CASSPWTSGSQDEQFF,TRBD2,TRBJ2-1,.,TRBV27
TGTGCCAGCTCCGGGACTAGCGGGATCGAGATGAACAATGAGCAGTTCTTC,CASSGTSGIEMNNEQFF,TRBD2,TRBJ2-1,.,TRBV19
TGCGCCAGCAGCCAAGTGGCTAGCGGGAGGAATGAGCAGTTCTTC,CASSQVASGRNEQFF,TRBD2,TRBJ2-1,.,TRBV4-1
TGTGCCAGCAGCCAAGTGGTGGACAGTTCCTACGAGCAGTACTTC,CASSQVVDSSYEQYF,.,TRBJ2-7,.,TRBV4-2